This paragraph covers one T cell receptor beta chain sequence. A TCRbeta library incorporating unique molecular identifiers was prepared. A single record per CDR3 protein comes from TCRdb applying MiXCR to the PCR reads. This table has 450,000 to 500,000 distinct CDR3 sequences, around 12% appearing once. This sample was included in a study of T-cell reconstitution after alpha-beta-depleted transplantation in children. Trimming left V 1 base short and J 0 bases short, with 13 bases between. The CDR3 is 16 amino acids. Germline V gene data show CDR1 as LGHNA and CDR2 as YNFKEQ. The receptor was isolated from a human donor who donated a stem cell graft to a child with combined immunodeficiency. The chain is built from TRBV4-2 and TRBJ2-7, with D maybe TRBD2 (5 bases). The source was PBMCs from the stem cell graft donor, collected from the stem cell graft. The CDR3 protein is CASSQAWTGSSYEQYF. CDR3 DNA: TGTGCCAGCAGCCAAGCATGGACGGGGAGCTCCTACGAGCAGTACTTC.